Sequencing of this TCR beta chain was carried out in a study of Ad26.COV2.S vaccination and SARS-CoV-2 variants. CDR3 length equals 14 residues. Per germline, CDR1 LNHDA and CDR2 SQIVND (reference sequence). Trimming cost V 9 bases and J 10 bases; bases outside gene matches: 8. Comment on this clone: Antigen specificity is unknown.

Libraries were prepared by immunoSEQ multiplex PCR; TCRdb keeps only in-frame clonotypes and omits some of them. The sample lists around 300,000 clones; around 88% were seen once. Treatment noted: around 19 received Ad26.COV2.S at low or high dose, single or two shots; 5 received placebo; per-sample allocation not given. Vaccine and placebo recipients were sampled on day 63 after the first injection. The study's findings and limits: Substantial breadth in spike-specific CD8+ and CD4+ T cell responses was reportedly seen after vaccination.

This TCR derives from a person between 18 and 59 years old who received the Ad26.COV2.S COVID-19 vaccine or a placebo. The sample here was peripheral blood, taken in a trial of Ad26.COV2.S vaccine versus placebo. The chain recombines TRBV19 with TRBJ2-1, with 14 bases aligning to TRBD2. The CDR3 loop is CASVLTSGRAEQFF. The CDR3, as DNA: TGTGCCAGCGTTCTGACTAGCGGGAGGGCCGAGCAGTTCTTC.